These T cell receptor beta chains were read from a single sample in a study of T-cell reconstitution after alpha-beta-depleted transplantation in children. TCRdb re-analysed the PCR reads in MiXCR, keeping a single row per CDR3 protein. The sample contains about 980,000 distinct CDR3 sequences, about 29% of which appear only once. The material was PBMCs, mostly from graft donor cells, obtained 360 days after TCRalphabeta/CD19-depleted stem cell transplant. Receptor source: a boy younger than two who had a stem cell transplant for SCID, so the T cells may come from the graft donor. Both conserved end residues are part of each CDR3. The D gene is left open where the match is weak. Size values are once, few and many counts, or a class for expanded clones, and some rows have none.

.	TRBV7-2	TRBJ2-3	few	CASSLLARTRSPDTQYF	TGTGCCAGCAGCTTACTGGCCAGGACACGATCCCCAGATACGCAGTATTTT
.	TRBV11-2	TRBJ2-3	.	CASSLVWGRVTTDTQYF	TGTGCCAGCAGCTTAGTATGGGGACGGGTGACCACAGATACGCAGTATTTT
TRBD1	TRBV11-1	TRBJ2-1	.	CASSFQDRGGNTVYNEQFF	TGTGCCAGCAGCTTCCAGGACAGGGGAGGGAATACGGTCTACAATGAGCAGTTCTTC
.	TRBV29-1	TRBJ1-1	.	CSVDLVQDAAGEAFF	TGCAGCGTTGACCTCGTACAGGATGCCGCGGGTGAAGCTTTCTTT
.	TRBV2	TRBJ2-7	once	CASSGQEARPTYEQYF	TGTGCCAGCAGCGGCCAGGAGGCGCGGCCAACCTACGAGCAGTACTTC
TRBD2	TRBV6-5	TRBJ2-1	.	CASSYSSASGGANEQFF	TGTGCCAGCAGTTACAGCTCGGCTAGCGGGGGGGCCAATGAGCAGTTCTTC
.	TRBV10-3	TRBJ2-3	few	CATQTVGGTDTQYF	TGTGCCACCCAGACAGTTGGAGGCACAGATACGCAGTATTTT
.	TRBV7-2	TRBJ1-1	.	CASSLARGGTEAFF	TGTGCCAGCAGCCTTGCCAGGGGTGGCACTGAAGCTTTCTTT
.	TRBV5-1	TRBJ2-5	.	CASSSEAGFLQTQYF	TGCGCCAGCAGCTCTGAGGCTGGGTTTTTACAGACCCAGTACTTC
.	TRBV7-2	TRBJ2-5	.	CASSLGGGAVKETQYF	TGTGCCAGCAGCTTAGGTGGGGGGGCGGTTAAAGAGACCCAGTACTTC
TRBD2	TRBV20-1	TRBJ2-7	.	CSARVLAGGTYEQYF	TGCAGTGCTAGGGTACTAGCGGGGGGCACCTACGAGCAGTACTTC
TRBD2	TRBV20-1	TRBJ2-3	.	CSARAGLATDTQYF	TGCAGTGCGCGGGCCGGACTAGCGACAGATACGCAGTATTTT
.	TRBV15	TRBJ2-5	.	CATSRLQETQYF	TGTGCCACCAGCAGACTTCAAGAGACCCAGTACTTC
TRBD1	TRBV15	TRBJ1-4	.	CATSEGTVWEKLFF	TGTGCCACCAGCGAAGGGACAGTATGGGAAAAACTGTTTTTT
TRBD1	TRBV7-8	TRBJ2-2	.	CASSLTGEYTGELFF	TGTGCCAGCAGCTTAACAGGGGAATACACCGGGGAGCTGTTTTTT
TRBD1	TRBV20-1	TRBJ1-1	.	CSARGPGTDTEAFF	TGCAGTGCTAGAGGACCCGGGACAGACACTGAAGCTTTCTTT
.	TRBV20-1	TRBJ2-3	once	CSVEPVSTDTQYF	TGCAGTGTGGAACCCGTTAGCACAGATACGCAGTATTTT
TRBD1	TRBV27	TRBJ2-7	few	CACRDSLSYEQYF	TGTGCCTGCCGGGACAGCCTCTCCTACGAGCAGTACTTC
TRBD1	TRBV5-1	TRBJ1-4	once	CASSLLQGTNEKLFF	TGCGCCAGCAGTTTGCTACAGGGGACCAATGAAAAACTGTTTTTT
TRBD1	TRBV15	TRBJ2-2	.	CATSRDPLAGGTGELFF	TGTGCCACCAGCAGAGATCCCCTGGCAGGGGGTACCGGGGAGCTGTTTTTT
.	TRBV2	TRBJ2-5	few	CASSEALLWETAQYF	TGTGCCAGCAGTGAAGCGCTTCTCTGGGAAACGGCCCAGTACTTC
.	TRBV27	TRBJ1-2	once	CASSSGPLLDGYTF	TGTGCCAGCAGTTCGGGACCGCTTTTGGATGGCTACACCTTC
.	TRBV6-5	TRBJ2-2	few	CASSYSRGVAGELFF	TGTGCCAGCAGTTACTCGAGGGGGGTGGCCGGGGAGCTGTTTTTT
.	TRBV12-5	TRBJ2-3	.	CASGLAASTDTQYF	TGTGCTAGTGGTTTGGCTGCTAGCACAGATACGCAGTATTTT
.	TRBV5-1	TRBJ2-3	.	CASSKAAGHPDTQYF	TGCGCCAGCAGCAAGGCGGCGGGGCATCCGGATACGCAGTATTTT
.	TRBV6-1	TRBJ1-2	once	CASSSPREQGQYGYTF	TGTGCCAGCAGTAGCCCCAGGGAGCAAGGACAGTATGGCTACACCTTC
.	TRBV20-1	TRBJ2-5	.	CSSGPGAFDRETQYF	TGCAGTTCCGGCCCGGGGGCATTTGATCGGGAGACCCAGTACTTC
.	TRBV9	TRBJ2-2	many	CASSVGRANTGELFF	TGTGCCAGCAGCGTAGGCAGAGCGAACACCGGGGAGCTGTTTTTT
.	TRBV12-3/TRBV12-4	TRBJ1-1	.	CASRTGWTEAFF	TGTGCCAGCAGAACAGGTTGGACTGAAGCTTTCTTT
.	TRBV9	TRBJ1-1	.	CASSVDWGTEAFF	TGTGCCAGCAGCGTAGATTGGGGAACTGAAGCTTTCTTT
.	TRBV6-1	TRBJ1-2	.	CASTKGGGYGYTF	TGTGCCAGTACTAAAGGGGGAGGGTATGGCTACACCTTC
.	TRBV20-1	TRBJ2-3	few	CSTKMAGGDTQYF	TGCAGTACAAAGATGGCCGGGGGAGATACGCAGTATTTT